Below, 21 T cell receptor beta chains from the same sample are listed, as sequenced in a study of T cell responses to AZD1222 COVID-19 vaccine. Some clones are missing from TCRdb's copy, which holds only in-frame ones; the method was immunoSEQ multiplex PCR. The table lists 95,000 to 150,000 clones, approximately 85% of them singletons. The sequencing used peripheral blood, collected 28 days after the second AZD1222 dose. Receptor source: an adult who received the AZD1222 COVID-19 vaccine.

The chain recombines TRBV5-1 with TRBJ1-5; TRBD1 aligns across 9 bases. Losses at the gene ends were 2 bases for V and 3 bases for J; bases not matched to a gene: 3. There are 15 residues in the CDR3. The germline V gene encodes CDR1 SGHRS and CDR2 YFSETQ. The CDR3 protein is CASSFGTGNNQPQHF. In nucleotides, the CDR3 is TGCGCCAGCAGCTTTGGGACAGGGAACAATCAGCCCCAGCATTTT.

The rearrangement uses TRBV9 and TRBJ2-1; TRBD2 is a possible D gene (5 bases). The CDR3 runs to 15 residues. Trimming took 2 bases from V and 0 from J, leaving 9 bases between them. The V gene's germline CDR1 is SGDLS and CDR2 YYNGEE. The CDR3 coding sequence is TGTGCCAGCAGCGTGGACTTCAGCTCCTACAATGAGCAGTTCTTC. Its translation: CASSVDFSSYNEQFF.

J is TRBJ2-1 and V is TRBV11-3; TRBD2 is a possible D gene (5 bases). Germline V gene lookup returns CDR1 SGHNT and CDR2 YENEEA. V shed 5 bases and J shed 8 bases, with 16 bases lying between them. There are 14 residues in the CDR3. The DNA for the CDR3 is TGTGCCAGCAGCCAACCCCCCCGGGAACATGAGCAGTTCTTC. This gives the protein CASSQPPREHEQFF.

The chain has TRBV2 and TRBJ1-6, with 8 bases that match TRBD1. Germline assignment: CDR1 SNHLY and CDR2 FYNNEI. V lost 3 bases and J lost 10; bases outside the gene matches: 5. The CDR3 sequence is 14 residues long. Here the CDR3 DNA reads TGTGCCAGCAGTGAGACAGGGGCTTACTCACCCCTCCACTTT. Protein sequence: CASSETGAYSPLHF.

This clone has just a few counts. This rearrangement joins TRBV11-2 to TRBJ2-1, with D hard to call. Germline-derived CDR1 and CDR2 are SGHAT and FQNNGV. Trimming took off 3 bases at V and 7 bases at J, with 10 bases between the two ends. This CDR3 has 13 residues. The CDR3 nucleotides are TGTGCCAGCAGCTTGCACGGCGGAAATGAGCAGTTCTTC. Its protein is CASSLHGGNEQFF.

V gene TRBV2 combines with J gene TRBJ1-5, with no clear D. This CDR3 is built from 13 residues. Trimming stripped 3 bases from V and 7 bases from J, with 10 bases between. Germline V CDR1 and CDR2: SNHLY, FYNNEI. The CDR3, as DNA: TGTGCCAGCAGTGACCCAGGTTTACAGCCCCAGCATTTT. Residues: CASSDPGLQPQHF.

The V and J genes are TRBV7-8 and TRBJ1-6; the D gene is possibly TRBD1 (6 bases). CDR3 length: 15 residues. Germline assignment: CDR1 SGHVS and CDR2 FQNEAQ. The V gene lost 5 bases and the J gene lost 8 bases, with 16 bases spanning the gap. The CDR3 DNA is TGTGCCAGCAGCCCCCCCGGGGGGCCGGATTCACCCCTCCACTTT. It is translated as CASSPPGGPDSPLHF.

The chain combines TRBV7-9 with TRBJ1-5, with TRBD1 identical over 7 bases. The CDR3 sequence is 16 residues long. J lost 3 bases, V lost 3 bases, and 8 bases had no gene match. The germline V gene encodes CDR1 SEHNR and CDR2 FQNEAQ (reference sequence). CDR3 sequence reads: CASSFGTVKLNQPQHF. CDR3 nucleotides: TGTGCCAGCAGCTTCGGGACAGTAAAGCTCAATCAGCCCCAGCATTTT. Complete variable domain (other parts from reference TRBV7-9 and TRBJ1-5): DTGVSQNPRHKITKRGQNVTFRCDPISEHNRLYWYRQTLGQGPEFLTYFQNEAQLEKSRLLSDRFSAERPKGSFSTLEIQRTEQGDSAMYLCASSFGTVKLNQPQHFGDGTRLSIL.

The V gene is TRBV28, the J gene TRBJ2-7; 8 bases line up with TRBD1. V was pared by 8 bases and J by 5 bases, with 8 bases of the junction left unmatched. Germline CDR1 MDHEN, CDR2 SYDVKM. The CDR3 spans 13 residues. The CDR3 DNA sequence: TGTGCCAGCTCGACAGGGGTGAGTAACGAGCAGTACTTC. Its translation: CASSTGVSNEQYF.

As regards this clone: Relative to the germline gene, one junction end is altered; a read error may explain this. The gene calls are TRBV4-1 and TRBJ2-1; a weak D match, TRBD2 (5 bases). The CDR3 spans 13 residues. The V gene's germline CDR1 is MGHRA and CDR2 YSYEKL. CDR3 sequence (DNA): TGCGCCAGCAGCCAAGATCTTTTAATCTTCGGGGTCTTC. Protein: CASSQDLLIFGVF.

The chain joins TRBV5-1 to TRBJ1-1, with D uncertain. CDR3 length: 13 residues. Looked up from germline, CDR1 is SGHRS and CDR2 is YFSETQ. The ends were cut back, 1 base at V and 6 bases at J, with 10 bases in the middle. This CDR3 is CASSLNWRAEAFF. CDR3 DNA: TGCGCCAGCAGCTTGAATTGGCGAGCTGAAGCTTTCTTT.

The chain links TRBV13 to TRBJ2-5, with 7 bases aligning to TRBD1. The CDR3 runs to 15 residues. After removal of 5 bases from V and 2 bases from J, the junction contained 8 bases not matched to a gene. CDR1 PRHDT and CDR2 FYEKMQ come from the germline V gene (reference sequence). This CDR3 reads CASSRRTGPQETQYF. Written as DNA, the CDR3 is TGTGCCAGCAGCAGACGGACAGGCCCTCAAGAGACCCAGTACTTC.

The chain joins TRBV7-2 to TRBJ2-6; 8 bases are a match to TRBD1. Germline CDR1 reads SGHTA; CDR2 reads FQGNSA. CDR3 size: 18 residues. The ends lost 9 bases at V and 3 bases at J; junction bases unmatched: 16. The CDR3 spells CASLRSRGPVLGANVLTF. For the CDR3, the DNA is TGTGCCAGTTTAAGAAGCAGGGGGCCCGTCCTTGGGGCCAACGTCCTGACTTTC.

The genes are TRBV4-2 and TRBJ2-7; 7 bases align to TRBD2. V lost 5 bases to trimming and J lost 4 bases; unmatched junction nucleotides: 5. The CDR3 contains 13 residues. CDR1 LGHNA and CDR2 YNFKEQ come from the germline V gene. The CDR3 region has the DNA TGTGCCAGCAGCGGGGGGGATCCTTACGAGCAGTACTTC. Amino acid sequence: CASSGGDPYEQYF.

The CDR3 DNA is TGTGCCAGCAGCCCTAGCGGGGGGACTTACGAGCAGTACTTC. Encoded protein: CASSPSGGTYEQYF. V is TRBV4-2 and J is TRBJ2-7, with 11 bases aligning to TRBD2. Germline-derived CDR1 and CDR2 are LGHNA and YNFKEQ. The CDR3 is 14 residues long. V dropped 4 bases and J dropped 4; count of bases not matched to a gene: 3.

In its sample, this clone was seen a few times. The V gene is TRBV2, the J gene TRBJ1-1; D is unclear. The CDR3 is 16 amino acids. Per the germline V gene, CDR1 is SNHLY and CDR2 is FYNNEI. V lost 8 bases, J lost 2 bases, and 21 bases lay in between. The CDR3 region has the DNA TGTGCCAGCGAATATAACAGTTTTCCCCCAAACACTGAAGCTTTCTTT. As protein: CASEYNSFPPNTEAFF.

The chain combines TRBV2 with TRBJ2-3; 7 bases match TRBD1. Germline values: CDR1 SNHLY, CDR2 FYNNEI. J was trimmed by 1 base and V by 6 bases; bases with no gene match: 7. The CDR3 is 15 amino acids. The CDR3 DNA reads as TGTGCCAGCAGCGTTAGACAGGGTGGCACAGATACGCAGTATTTT. Protein product: CASSVRQGGTDTQYF. Using reference TRBV2 and TRBJ2-3 for the parts outside the CDR3, the full variable domain is EPEVTQTPSHQVTQMGQEVILRCVPISNHLYFYWYRQILGQKVEFLVSFYNNEISEKSEIFDDQFSVERPDGSNFTLKIRSTKLEDSAMYFCASSVRQGGTDTQYFGPGTRLTVL.

The V gene is TRBV5-1, the J gene TRBJ2-5; D might be TRBD1 (6 bases). This CDR3 has 15 residues. From germline, CDR1 is SGHRS and CDR2 YFSETQ. With 3 bases removed from V and 2 bases from J, the gap between germline ends came to 14 bases. DNA for the CDR3: TGCGCCAGCAGCTCCCTAGCAGGGGCACAAGAGACCCAGTACTTC. Its protein is CASSSLAGAQETQYF.

This sequence joins TRBV28 and TRBJ1-4; the match to TRBD1 covers 9 bases. The CDR3 totals 13 residues. Trimming removed 11 bases from V and 6 bases from J; junction bases left unmatched: 7. The germline gives CDR1 MDHEN, CDR2 SYDVKM. Here the CDR3 reads CAWKDRGDEKLFF. For the CDR3, the DNA is TGTGCCTGGAAGGACAGGGGTGATGAAAAACTGTTTTTT.

The J gene is TRBJ1-6, the V gene TRBV28; D might be TRBD1 (6 bases). With 6 bases removed from V and 14 bases from J, the gap between germline ends came to 20 bases. The germline V gene has CDR1 MDHEN and CDR2 SYDVKM. The CDR3 extends over 14 amino acids. The CDR3 bases are TGTGCCAGCAGCTCAGGAGGGGGACTGGAAGCCCTCCACTTT. Residues: CASSSGGGLEALHF.

The rearrangement uses TRBV27 and TRBJ1-6; TRBD1 matches 10 bases. The CDR3 covers 16 residues. V lost 3 bases to trimming and J lost 9 bases; unmatched junction nucleotides: 8. Germline V gene sequence: CDR1 MNHEY, CDR2 SMNVEV (reference sequence). The DNA for the CDR3 is TGTGCCAGCAGTTTGTTGCTGGGACAGGGGACTTCACCCCTCCACTTT. Protein: CASSLLLGQGTSPLHF.